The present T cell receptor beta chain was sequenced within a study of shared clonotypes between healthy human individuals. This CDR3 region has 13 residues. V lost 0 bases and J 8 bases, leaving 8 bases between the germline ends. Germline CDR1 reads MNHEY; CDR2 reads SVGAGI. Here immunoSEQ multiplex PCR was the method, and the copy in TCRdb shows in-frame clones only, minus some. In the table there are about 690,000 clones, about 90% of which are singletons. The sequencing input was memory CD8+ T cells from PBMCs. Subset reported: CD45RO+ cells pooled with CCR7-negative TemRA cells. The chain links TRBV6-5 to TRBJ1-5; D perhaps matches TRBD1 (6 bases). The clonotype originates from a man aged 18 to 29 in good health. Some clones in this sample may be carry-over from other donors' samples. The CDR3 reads CASSYSAGEPQHF. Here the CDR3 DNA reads TGTGCCAGCAGTTACTCGGCAGGGGAGCCCCAGCATTTT.